This TCR beta chain was sequenced in a study of blood T cell repertoires in COVID-19. Overall study context: Researchers got acute and convalescent COVID-19 samples from the United States, Italy and Spain. PBMCs, B-cell-depleted T cells, or T cells provided the cDNA or gDNA that made up the material.

Original data processing: Quantification of nucleated cells was approximated via reference gene primer amplification. Method: immunoSEQ multiplex PCR; TCRdb's copy keeps in-frame clones and lacks some. That table gives V, J and clone size, and the DNA gave D and trimming. The repertoire consists of 150,000 to 200,000 clones, with around four fifths occurring once and the leading ten covering roughly 2.8%. The CDR3 spans 15 residues. V dropped 3 bases and J dropped 6; count of bases not matched to a gene: 7. From germline, CDR1 is MNHEY and CDR2 SMNVEV (reference sequence). The sequenced sample consisted of peripheral blood. The genes are TRBV27 and TRBJ2-3; TRBD2 matches at 9 bases. The TCR comes from a woman of 80 years or more with active or convalescent COVID-19. CDR3 in DNA: TGTGCCAGCAGTTTCCTCGCGGGGGGGCCGGATACGCAGTATTTT. It translates to CASSFLAGGPDTQYF.